Each of the 27 T cell receptor beta chains below was sequenced from the same sample in a study of CD8 T cells in Susac syndrome. RNA totalling about 0.45 to 1 ug underwent reverse transcription with random hexamers. Using its own MiXCR run on the immunoSEQ multiplex PCR reads, TCRdb lists one record per CDR3 protein. The top ten clones hold 0.13% of a sample with roughly 150,000 distinct CDR3 sequences, 80% to 95% of them seen once. Material for sequencing was CD4+ T cells from PBMCs. The receptors were gathered from a human donor in good health.

This chain connects TRBV30 to TRBJ2-7; TRBD2 aligns across 10 bases. After removal of 0 bases from V and 3 bases from J, the junction contained 5 bases not matched to a gene. The CDR3 is 15 residues long. In germline, CDR1 is GTSNPN, CDR2 SVGIG (reference sequence). In DNA, the CDR3 is TGTGCCTGGAGTGTTAGGGGACTAGCGAACTACGAGCAGTACTTC. Translating it yields CAWSVRGLANYEQYF.

The genes are TRBV20-1 and TRBJ1-3; D is unclear. The V and J ends lost 3 bases and 3 bases respectively, with 6 bases between them. Germline assignment: CDR1 DFQATT and CDR2 SNEGSKA (reference sequence). There are 12 residues in the CDR3. The CDR3 loop is CSASEFGNTIYF. The CDR3, as DNA: TGCAGTGCTAGTGAGTTTGGAAACACCATATATTTT.

The chain recombines TRBV29-1 with TRBJ2-1; 12 bases are a match to TRBD2. Germline CDR1 and CDR2: SQVTM and ANQGSEA. The CDR3 length is 16 residues. J lost 8 bases, V lost 6 bases, and 14 bases had no gene match. The CDR3 DNA reads TGCAGCGTAGATACTACTAGCGGGGGGCCGGTTGATGAGCAGTTCTTC. This gives the protein CSVDTTSGGPVDEQFF.

The V call is TRBV30, the J call TRBJ2-2; 7 bases are shared with TRBD1. V lost 5 bases and J lost 0; bases outside the gene matches: 3. Looked up from germline, CDR1 is GTSNPN and CDR2 is SVGIG (reference sequence). The CDR3 contains 14 residues. The CDR3 loop is CAWRQGANTGELFF. DNA of the CDR3: TGTGCCTGGCGACAGGGAGCGAACACCGGGGAGCTGTTTTTT. Looking up the rest from reference TRBV30 and TRBJ2-2 gives the full variable domain: SQTIHQWPATLVQPVGSPLSLECTVEGTSNPNLYWYRQAAGRGLQLLFYSVGIGQISSEVPQNLSASRPQDRQFILSSKKLLLSDSGFYLCAWRQGANTGELFFGEGSRLTVL.

This chain uses TRBV15 with TRBJ2-1, with unresolved D. CDR1 and CDR2 (germline): LNHNV, YYDKDF (reference sequence). The CDR3 is 15 residues long. V lost 0 bases, J lost 4 bases, and 10 bases lay in between. The CDR3 DNA reads TGTGCCACCAGCAGAGATAATTTCGTTTACAATGAGCAGTTCTTC. Protein product: CATSRDNFVYNEQFF.

The chain carries TRBV9 and TRBJ1-5; D remains ambiguous. V was pared by 0 bases and J by 4 bases, with 8 bases between. Germline lookup yields CDR1 SGDLS and CDR2 YYNGEE. The CDR3 is 14 residues long. The CDR3 reads CASSVGPANQPQHF. Written as DNA, the CDR3 is TGTGCCAGCAGCGTAGGGCCAGCTAATCAGCCCCAGCATTTT.

This chain joins TRBV4-1 and TRBJ2-7; 10 bases are a match to TRBD2. Trimming at V came to 5 bases and at J to 3 bases, leaving 10 bases not matched to a gene. Germline CDR1 reads MGHRA; CDR2 reads YSYEKL. CDR3 length: 16 amino acids. The CDR3 loop is CASSSRASGRNYEQYF. In DNA, the CDR3 is TGCGCCAGCAGCTCTCGAGCTAGCGGGAGAAACTACGAGCAGTACTTC.

The chain recombines TRBV20-1 with TRBJ2-7, with 8 bases lining up with TRBD2. Trimming removed 5 bases from V and 2 bases from J; junction bases left unmatched: 11. The CDR3 loop spans 15 amino acids. Per the germline V gene, CDR1 is DFQATT and CDR2 is SNEGSKA (reference sequence). The CDR3 nucleotides read TGCAGTGCTTCCACCGGGGGGGGCCTCGCCTACGAGCAGTACTTC. This translates into CSASTGGGLAYEQYF.

The CDR3 DNA sequence: TGTGCCAGCAGCTCCAGACCGAGGGGCTTAGGTGAGCAGTTCTTC. It encodes CASSSRPRGLGEQFF. The chain uses TRBV7-8 and TRBJ2-1; D might be TRBD1 or TRBD2, each matching 5 bases. Between the trimmed V and J ends, which lost 4 bases and 9 bases, there was a span of 19 bases. CDR1 is SGHVS, CDR2 FQNEAQ, per germline. This CDR3 spans 15 amino acids.

This chain joins TRBV7-3 and TRBJ2-7; D remains ambiguous. This CDR3 spans 13 amino acids. The germline gives CDR1 SGHTA, CDR2 FQGTGA. The V and J ends lost 2 bases and 5 bases respectively, with 10 bases between them. CDR3 sequence (DNA): TGTGCCAGCAGCTTAGGTCCCGTGGACGAGCAGTACTTC. Protein sequence: CASSLGPVDEQYF.

The chain has TRBV18 and TRBJ1-1; no clear D. V was pared by 5 bases and J by 1 base, with 8 bases between. The CDR3 extends over 13 amino acids. The germline gives CDR1 KGHSH, CDR2 LQKENI. CDR3 loop: CASSNQKNTEAFF. The DNA of the CDR3 is TGTGCCAGCTCAAACCAGAAGAACACTGAAGCTTTCTTT.

The V gene is TRBV12-3 or TRBV12-4, the J gene TRBJ1-1; D might be TRBD1 (5 bases). This CDR3 is 14 amino acids long. V was cut by 6 bases and J by 10 bases, with 21 bases left in between. The CDR3 DNA follows: TGTGCCAGCAGACGACACGGGACGGATACGATAGCTTTCTTT. Translating gives CASRRHGTDTIAFF.

The gene calls are TRBV19 and TRBJ2-6; 7 nucleotides align to TRBD1. CDR3 length equals 17 residues. The ends lost 4 bases at V and 4 bases at J; junction bases unmatched: 10. Germline CDR1 is LNHDA and CDR2 is SQIVND (reference sequence). The CDR3 region is CASSTSKTGTGANVLTF. CDR3 coding DNA: TGTGCCAGTAGTACATCCAAGACAGGGACCGGGGCCAACGTCCTGACTTTC.

J is TRBJ1-5 and V is TRBV2; 9 bases are shared with TRBD1. CDR1 is SNHLY and CDR2 is FYNNEI in the germline V gene. This CDR3 is 15 amino acids long. J lost 8 bases, V lost 5 bases, and 10 bases had no gene match. This CDR3 reads CASSFSPGQGKPQHF. In DNA, the CDR3 is TGTGCCAGCAGTTTTTCTCCGGGACAGGGTAAGCCCCAGCATTTT.

The CDR3 reads CAISEGQGQGAFF. The CDR3 DNA reads as TGTGCCATCAGTGAGGGACAGGGACAAGGGGCTTTCTTT. This sequence joins TRBV10-3 and TRBJ1-1, with 8 bases lining up with TRBD1. This CDR3 region has 13 residues. The V and J ends lost 2 bases and 11 bases, in that order; junction bases with no gene match: 7. Germline CDR1 reads ENHRY; CDR2 reads SYGVKD.

V is TRBV10-3 and J is TRBJ2-5, with D tentatively TRBD2 (6 bases). Germline V CDR1 and CDR2: ENHRY, SYGVKD. The CDR3 totals 14 residues. The V gene lost 4 bases and the J gene lost 5 bases, with 14 bases spanning the gap. This CDR3 reads CAISGHGGEETQYF. CDR3 sequence (DNA): TGTGCCATCAGTGGGCACGGGGGTGAGGAGACCCAGTACTTC.

The chain links TRBV12-3 or TRBV12-4 to TRBJ2-5, with 11 bases aligning to TRBD1. The CDR3 extends over 15 amino acids. Trimming cost V 3 bases and J 3 bases; bases outside gene matches: 3. DNA of the CDR3: TGTGCCAGCAGTTTCCGGACAGGGGGCGAAGAGACCCAGTACTTC. Amino acid sequence: CASSFRTGGEETQYF.

This clonotype was detected once. The V and J genes are TRBV7-2 and TRBJ1-2; 7 positions match TRBD1. After removal of 3 bases from V and 8 bases from J, the junction contained 15 bases not matched to a gene. Germline values: CDR1 SGHTA, CDR2 FQGNSA. This CDR3 is 16 amino acids long. The CDR3 coding sequence is TGTGCCAGCAGCTTTGCTATCCAGGGGGACGGGAACGGCTACACCTTC. Protein: CASSFAIQGDGNGYTF.

The table lists this clonotype with a count of one. The V gene is TRBV18, the J gene TRBJ1-1; D gene ambiguous. This CDR3 is 17 amino acids long. Germline CDR1 is KGHSH and CDR2 is LQKENI. Trimming took off 1 base at V and 1 base at J, with 16 bases between the two ends. The CDR3, as DNA: TGTGCCAGCTCACCACGATGGAGCCCCCGAACGAACACTGAAGCTTTCTTT. It encodes CASSPRWSPRTNTEAFF.

This rearrangement joins TRBV7-2 to TRBJ1-4, with no clear D. The CDR3 covers 15 residues. Germline-derived CDR1 and CDR2 are SGHTA and FQGNSA. Trimming left V 1 base short and J 8 bases short, with 14 bases between. CDR3 region: CASSLGSSIFEKLFF. The CDR3 DNA follows: TGTGCCAGCAGCTTAGGTAGCTCTATCTTCGAAAAACTGTTTTTT.

The rearrangement joins TRBV3-1 to TRBJ2-1; D ambiguous. CDR3 length: 12 amino acids. Germline lookup yields CDR1 LGHDT and CDR2 YNNKEL (reference sequence). V lost 3 bases to trimming and J lost 12 bases, with 12 bases between them. This chain's CDR3 is CASSQPSPTQFF. The CDR3 DNA reads as TGTGCCAGCAGCCAGCCGTCTCCCACGCAGTTCTTC.

V and J are TRBV5-6 and TRBJ1-2; D uncertain. This CDR3 contains 14 residues. CDR1 is SGHDT, CDR2 YYEEEE, per germline. V dropped 0 bases and J dropped 0 bases, with 6 bases sitting between them. CDR3 DNA: TGTGCCAGCAGCTTGGGGCCAGCTAACTATGGCTACACCTTC. Amino acid sequence: CASSLGPANYGYTF.

This sequence joins TRBV16 and TRBJ1-2; D call uncertain. CDR3 size: 16 residues. Trimming removed 1 base from V and 0 bases from J, with 12 bases in between. The germline CDR1 and CDR2 sequences are KGHSY and FQNENV. CDR3 DNA: TGTGCCAGCAGCCAATACACAGTGTCTCCTAACTATGGCTACACCTTC. It codes for CASSQYTVSPNYGYTF.

V usage is TRBV19 and J usage is TRBJ1-1; D unresolved. The CDR3 runs to 11 residues. In germline, CDR1 is LNHDA, CDR2 SQIVND (reference sequence). The V end was cut by 10 bases, the J end by 1 base, with 7 bases between. CDR3 coding DNA: TGTGCCACGGGCAGGAACACTGAAGCTTTCTTT. This gives the protein CATGRNTEAFF.

The chain is built from TRBV20-1 and TRBJ2-7; a weak D match, TRBD1 (5 bases). This CDR3 comprises 15 residues. Per germline, CDR1 DFQATT and CDR2 SNEGSKA (reference sequence). V shed 0 bases and J shed 5 bases, with 17 bases lying between them. CDR3 in DNA: TGCAGTGCTAGAGATCAGCTAATAAGGGGAAACGAGCAGTACTTC. Protein product: CSARDQLIRGNEQYF.

The rearrangement uses TRBV20-1 and TRBJ2-5; D remains ambiguous. This CDR3 has 12 amino acids. Germline assignment: CDR1 DFQATT and CDR2 SNEGSKA (reference sequence). V was shortened by 4 bases and J by 2 bases, with 8 bases between the two germline ends. The CDR3: CSAKSGQETQYF. The CDR3 nucleotides are TGCAGTGCTAAGTCCGGACAAGAGACCCAGTACTTC.

In this sample, this clonotype turned up once. The rearrangement joins TRBV5-1 to TRBJ1-5; D gene uncertain. The CDR3 covers 14 residues. Trimming took 3 bases from V and 6 from J, leaving 13 bases between them. Germline CDR1 and CDR2: SGHRS and YFSETQ. CDR3: CASSWERGGQPQHF. CDR3 DNA: TGCGCCAGCAGCTGGGAGCGCGGAGGTCAGCCCCAGCATTTT.